A single sample gave rise to the 8 T cell receptor beta chains below, sequenced in a study of blood T cell repertoires in COVID-19. The method was immunoSEQ multiplex PCR; TCRdb's version includes in-frame clones alone and lacks a portion of them. The repertoire includes a few hundred thousand clones, approximately 91% of them detected once, and 7% to 10% sits in the top ten. The sequencing sample was made of PBMCs or T cells enriched from blood (not recorded which). The source of these receptors is a woman between 55 and 75 years old who had recovered from COVID-19.

This clone came up once. The chain joins TRBV4-1 to TRBJ2-3, with 7 bases matching TRBD2. CDR3 size: 15 residues. Losses at the gene ends were 6 bases for V and 2 bases for J; bases not matched to a gene: 8. Looked up from germline, CDR1 is MGHRA and CDR2 is YSYEKL. The chain's CDR3 is CASRTRRGNTDTQYF. The CDR3 nucleotides read TGCGCCAGCAGAACTAGGCGGGGGAACACAGATACGCAGTATTTT.

This clone was seen a single time. This chain joins TRBV12-5 and TRBJ1-2, with D unresolved. V dropped 7 bases and J dropped 0 bases, with 12 bases sitting between them. The CDR3 is 14 residues long. CDR1 LGHNT and CDR2 FRNRAP come from the germline V gene. Here the CDR3 DNA reads TGTGCTAGTGCTCTAGAAGTAGCTAACTATGGCTACACCTTC. Its translation is CASALEVANYGYTF.

The gene calls are TRBV2 and TRBJ1-6; 8 nucleotides line up with TRBD1. The length of the CDR3 is 15 residues. Germline CDR1 reads SNHLY; CDR2 reads FYNNEI. After removal of 10 bases from V and 7 bases from J, the junction contained 12 bases not matched to a gene. The CDR3 nucleotides read TGTGCCACAGCAGGGGGCCGGGGGCCCAATTCACCCCTCCACTTT. Protein: CATAGGRGPNSPLHF.

V and J are TRBV7-8 and TRBJ2-7; D may be TRBD2 (6 bases). V lost 4 bases to trimming and J lost 4 bases, with 20 bases between them. The CDR3 is 16 amino acids. Per the germline V gene, CDR1 is SGHVS and CDR2 is FQNEAQ. The CDR3 DNA follows: TGTGCCAGCAGCTCACGGGGGAGTGGGGGATCATACGAGCAGTACGTC. Translation: CASSSRGSGGSYEQYV.

This chain joins TRBV10-3 and TRBJ2-1; TRBD1 might be the D (6 bases). Trimming shortened V by 4 bases and J by 7 bases, and 20 bases separated the two germline ends. The CDR3 contains 16 residues. The germline V gene has CDR1 ENHRY and CDR2 SYGVKD. The CDR3 sequence: CAISGTAATGLNEQFF. The DNA of the CDR3 is TGTGCCATCAGTGGGACAGCGGCGACGGGTCTGAATGAGCAGTTCTTC.

The chain is built from TRBV2 and TRBJ1-5, with TRBD1 identical over 7 bases. The V and J ends lost 6 bases and 4 bases, in that order; junction bases with no gene match: 9. The CDR3 runs 15 residues. The germline V gene has CDR1 SNHLY and CDR2 FYNNEI. The DNA for the CDR3 is TGTGCCAGCAGCCCCGAAGGGGACAGAAATCAGCCCCAGCATTTT. Translated: CASSPEGDRNQPQHF.

The chain couples TRBV12-3 or TRBV12-4 to TRBJ2-2, with D possibly being TRBD2 (5 bases). This CDR3 region has 13 residues. V dropped 3 bases and J dropped 8 bases, with 10 bases sitting between them. This chain's CDR3 is CASSFRGSGELFF. Here the CDR3 DNA reads TGTGCCAGCAGTTTCCGGGGATCAGGGGAGCTGTTTTTT.

The rearrangement joins TRBV5-1 to TRBJ1-6; D gene ambiguous. V gave up 0 bases and J gave up 7 bases, with 11 bases separating them. Germline V gene data show CDR1 as SGHRS and CDR2 as YFSETQ. The CDR3 has 15 amino acids. The CDR3 DNA sequence: TGCGCCAGCAGCTTGGATCAGGTTGGGAATTCACCCCTCCACTTT. This sequence encodes CASSLDQVGNSPLHF.